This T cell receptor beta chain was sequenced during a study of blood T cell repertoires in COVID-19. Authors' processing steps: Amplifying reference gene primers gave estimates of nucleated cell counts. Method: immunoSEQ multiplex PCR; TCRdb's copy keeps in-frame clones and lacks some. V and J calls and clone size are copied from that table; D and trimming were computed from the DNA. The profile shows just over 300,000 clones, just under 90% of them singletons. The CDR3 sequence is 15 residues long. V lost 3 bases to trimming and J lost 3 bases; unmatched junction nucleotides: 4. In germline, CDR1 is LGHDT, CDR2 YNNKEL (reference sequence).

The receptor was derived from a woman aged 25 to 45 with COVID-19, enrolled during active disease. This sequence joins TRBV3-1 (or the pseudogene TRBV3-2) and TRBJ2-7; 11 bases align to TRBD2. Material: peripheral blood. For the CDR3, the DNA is TGTGCCAGCAGCCACCCCGGGACTAGCGGCTACGAGCAGTACTTC. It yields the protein CASSHPGTSGYEQYF.